These 17 T cell receptor beta chains were all obtained from the same sample, sequenced in a study of response to subunit inactivated influenza vaccine. One entry per CDR3 protein results from TCRdb running MiXCR on the RT-PCR reads. Here the sample spans 560,000 or so distinct CDR3 sequences, around 8% being singletons. The sample in question was PBMCs from blood, obtained approximately 25 months after vaccination. Source of these receptors: a man between 45 and 75 years old who received an inactivated influenza vaccine.

There are many counts of this clonotype. This chain connects TRBV11-2 to TRBJ1-1; weak D call: TRBD1 (5 bases). Germline V gene data show CDR1 as SGHAT and CDR2 as FQNNGV. Trimming took 3 bases from V and 0 from J, leaving 17 bases between them. The CDR3 extends over 17 amino acids. The CDR3: CASSFLSYGGMNTEAFF. CDR3 nucleotide sequence: TGTGCCAGCAGCTTTCTAAGTTACGGGGGAATGAACACTGAAGCTTTCTTT.

Concerning this clonotype: Since a much larger clone is just one base distant, this may be a read error. The V and J genes are TRBV5-6 and TRBJ2-1, with D tentatively TRBD1 (6 bases). The V end lost 3 bases, the J end lost 3 bases, and 13 bases lay between the germline ends. The CDR3 spans 15 residues. CDR1 and CDR2 (germline): SGHDT, YYEEEE. CDR3 sequence (DNA): TGTGCCAGCAGCTGGGCCGGGACAATCTACAATGAGCAGTTCTTC. Its protein product is CASSWAGTIYNEQFF.

The gene calls are TRBV4-1 and TRBJ1-5; 9 bases are a match to TRBD1. The CDR3 is 16 residues long. The germline gives CDR1 MGHRA, CDR2 YSYEKL. J was trimmed by 6 bases and V by 1 base; bases with no gene match: 7. The CDR3 reads CASSQAKTGGSQPQHF. The CDR3 nucleotides read TGCGCCAGCAGCCAAGCCAAAACAGGGGGCAGTCAGCCCCAGCATTTT.

This clonotype has at least ten counts. This chain links TRBV4-2 with TRBJ1-3, with D hard to call. Trimming took off 0 bases at V and 1 base at J, with 7 bases between the two ends. The CDR3 runs to 15 residues. The V gene's germline CDR1 is LGHNA and CDR2 YNFKEQ. The CDR3 coding sequence is TGTGCCAGCAGCCAAGAGACGGCTTCTGGAAACACCATATATTTT. Its translation: CASSQETASGNTIYF.

This clonotype was counted many times. The rearrangement links TRBV7-8 to TRBJ2-7; D gene unclear. The germline V and J ends were trimmed by 0 bases and 4 bases, with 10 bases remaining between them. The CDR3 extends over 14 amino acids. Germline CDR1 and CDR2: SGHVS and FQNEAQ. The CDR3 protein is CASSLAGRAYEQYF. Here the CDR3 DNA reads TGTGCCAGCAGCTTAGCCGGGCGAGCTTACGAGCAGTACTTC.

V is TRBV7-2 and J is TRBJ2-3, with D perhaps TRBD1 or TRBD2 (5 bases each). Trimming left V 5 bases short and J 0 bases short, with 12 bases between. Germline CDR1 SGHTA, CDR2 FQGNSA. The CDR3 is made up of 15 amino acids. The CDR3 DNA reads TGTGCCAGCAGCCCGACGGGACCCAGCACAGATACGCAGTATTTT. This sequence encodes CASSPTGPSTDTQYF.

Many counts were recorded for this clonotype. The gene calls are TRBV19 and TRBJ2-7, with TRBD2 identical over 7 bases. Germline assignment: CDR1 LNHDA and CDR2 SQIVND (reference sequence). The V gene end was trimmed by 3 bases and the J gene end by 7 bases; junction bases not matched to a gene: 9. The CDR3 sequence is 14 residues long. The CDR3 bases are TGTGCCAGTAGTATCGTTGCGGGAGTGGGTGAGCAGTACTTC. This translates into CASSIVAGVGEQYF.

This clonotype was seen many times. V is TRBV10-3 and J is TRBJ1-5, with 7 bases matching TRBD1. This CDR3 has 15 amino acids. Germline lookup yields CDR1 ENHRY and CDR2 SYGVKD. V gave up 3 bases and J gave up 6 bases; unmatched junction bases: 8. CDR3 region: CAISDQGGTGQPQHF. In DNA, the CDR3 is TGTGCCATCAGTGATCAGGGGGGGACGGGTCAGCCCCAGCATTTT.

This clonotype was counted ten times or more. The chain has TRBV12-3 or TRBV12-4 and TRBJ1-3; D unresolved. The CDR3 loop spans 16 amino acids. The V end lost 3 bases, the J end lost 1 base, and 13 bases lay between the germline ends. The CDR3 here is CASSFLGGNSGNTIYF. For the CDR3, the DNA is TGTGCCAGCAGTTTTTTGGGCGGGAATTCTGGAAACACCATATATTTT.

The V gene is TRBV3-1, the J gene TRBJ2-3; no clear D gene. This CDR3 contains 16 residues. The germline V and J ends were trimmed by 1 base and 0 bases, with 11 bases remaining between them. Germline V CDR1 and CDR2: LGHDT, YNNKEL (reference sequence). The CDR3 nucleotides are TGTGCCAGCAGCCAAGGCGACGACCTTAGCACAGATACGCAGTATTTT. It yields the protein CASSQGDDLSTDTQYF.

In this sample, this clonotype turned up many times. As DNA, the CDR3 is TGCAGTGCTACCAGGCCTGGGAATGAGCAGTTCTTC. Its translation: CSATRPGNEQFF. The V gene is TRBV20-1, the J gene TRBJ2-1; D remains unclear. The CDR3 runs to 12 residues. Germline CDR1 is DFQATT and CDR2 is SNEGSKA (reference sequence). V was pared by 4 bases and J by 7 bases, with 11 bases between.

This clonotype was seen a few times. CDR3 coding DNA: TGCGCCAGCAGGCTCGGACAGGGGGTCCAAGAGACCCAGTACTTC. This sequence encodes CASRLGQGVQETQYF. This chain uses TRBV5-1 with TRBJ2-5, with 10 nucleotides matching TRBD1. The CDR3 consists of 15 residues. V trimming: 5 bases; J trimming: 1 base; junction bases outside the gene matches: 5. Per the germline V gene, CDR1 is SGHRS and CDR2 is YFSETQ.

The chain uses TRBV9 and TRBJ2-3; the match to TRBD2 covers 11 bases. There are 13 residues in the CDR3. Trimming removed 4 bases from V and 8 bases from J; junction bases left unmatched: 3. Germline lookup yields CDR1 SGDLS and CDR2 YYNGEE. The CDR3 region has the DNA TGTGCCAGCAGCACCACTAGCGGGAGTACGCAGTATTTT. It codes for CASSTTSGSTQYF.

V is TRBV2 and J is TRBJ2-3; 12 nucleotides match TRBD2. Trimming cost V 5 bases and J 0 bases; bases outside gene matches: 3. The germline CDR1 and CDR2 sequences are SNHLY and FYNNEI. The CDR3 consists of 16 residues. The CDR3: CASSHGTSGSTDTQYF. The CDR3 nucleotides read TGTGCCAGCAGTCATGGGACTAGCGGGAGCACAGATACGCAGTATTTT.

This clonotype occurred a few times. CDR3 sequence (DNA): TGTGCCATCAGTTCACCGGGACAGAGAACCTACGAGCAGTACTTC. It translates to CAISSPGQRTYEQYF. The rearrangement links TRBV10-3 to TRBJ2-7; 7 nucleotides match TRBD1. V was clipped by 5 bases and J by 2 bases; unmatched bases: 9. This CDR3 has 15 residues. Germline CDR1 reads ENHRY; CDR2 reads SYGVKD.

The CDR3 sequence is CASSFTDTFSYEQYF. The CDR3 coding sequence is TGTGCCAGCAGTTTCACGGACACGTTCTCCTACGAGCAGTACTTC. This chain joins TRBV12-3 or TRBV12-4 and TRBJ2-7, with D maybe TRBD1 (5 bases). Trimming removed 3 bases from V and 0 bases from J, with 12 bases in between. The CDR3 has 15 amino acids.

The J gene is TRBJ2-3, the V gene TRBV6-5; tentatively, D is TRBD2 (6 bases). V lost 1 base and J lost 2, with 16 bases in between. Germline lookup yields CDR1 MNHEY and CDR2 SVGAGI. CDR3 length: 17 amino acids. DNA of the CDR3: TGTGCCAGCAGTTACTTGGGGGGAATAGAGTCCACAGATACGCAGTATTTT. Protein sequence: CASSYLGGIESTDTQYF.